The source of this T cell receptor beta chain is a study of T cells in Graves' hyperthyroidism and ophthalmopathy. Whole-study findings and limits: Before onset, ophthalmopathy was predicted by the model a median about 6.2 months earlier. Blood also held most thyroid clonotypes expanded beyond 0.001.

Amplification of TCR beta CDR3 regions used RNA as the template. The HTBI primer set served for first-round RT-PCR of the TCR CDR3. TCRdb redid the calling of the multiplex PCR reads with MiXCR, one entry per CDR3 protein. Counted here are over 450,000 distinct CDR3 sequences, under 20% occurring once; the ten biggest clones make up approximately 15%. The PBMCs were taken from around 9 ml of fresh peripheral blood. This clonotype came up many times. Its specificity is not known. Germline V CDR1 and CDR2: DFQATT, SNEGSKA (reference sequence). Trimming left V 2 bases short and J 2 bases short, with 14 bases between. The CDR3 spans 15 residues.

Material: blood. This sequence originates from a woman between 18 and 29 years old with Graves' ophthalmopathy. The chain carries TRBV20-1 and TRBJ2-3; TRBD2 might be the D (5 bases). The CDR3 loop reads CSARPPSGFTDTQYF. The CDR3 nucleotides are TGCAGTGCTAGACCACCCAGCGGTTTCACAGATACGCAGTATTTT.